This T cell receptor (beta chain) stems from a study of patients and donors after allogeneic stem cell transplantation. TCRdb called the RT-PCR reads again in MiXCR, with one record for every CDR3 protein. Of around 150,000 distinct CDR3 sequences listed, approximately 35% are singletons. The CDR3 sequence is 16 residues long. The ends were cut back, 8 bases at V and 4 bases at J, with 25 bases in the middle. Germline V gene sequence: CDR1 DFQATT, CDR2 SNEGSKA (reference sequence). This receptor was obtained from a human donor who was either an allogeneic HSCT recipient or a stem cell or donor lymphocyte infusion donor (not recorded which). It is not recorded whose cells these are; they may come from a transplant donor. This rearrangement joins TRBV20-1 to TRBJ2-3, with D possibly called TRBD1 or TRBD2 (6 bases each). Sequencing used blood, either unsorted or a sorted T cell fraction (not recorded which). The CDR3, as DNA: TGCAGTCCGCTAAGAGCCGGGGGCTTTGGTCCAGATACGCAGTATTTT. This translates into CSPLRAGGFGPDTQYF.